This T cell receptor beta chain was documented in a study of cytomegalovirus exposure and HLA in healthy donors. Study-wide background: A subsequent analysis reported that the 95 to 150 validation repertoires were produced on the same platform that had also been used for the approximately 700 first-cohort repertoires. Study-wide points: Most TCR sequences showed up rarely, but some public TCRs showed up in many donors. The study listed approximately 160 cytomegalovirus-associated TCR beta chains. Specificity for CMV antigens was confirmed in vitro for a few of the CMV-associated chains.

Details on this clone: Its antigen is unidentified.

The CDR3 loop spans 15 amino acids. V was pared by 2 bases and J by 2 bases, with 3 bases of the junction left unmatched. Germline V gene lookup returns CDR1 SGHVS and CDR2 FQNEAQ. The data were produced by immunoSEQ multiplex PCR, yet TCRdb's version contains in-frame clones alone and is incomplete. This table has 97,000 or so clones, 87% appearing once. The TCR was taken from a man younger than 30 in good health and CMV-seropositive. The sequencing input was PBMCs. This sequence joins TRBV7-8 and TRBJ2-3, with 8 bases lining up with TRBD2. CDR3 DNA: TGTGCCAGCAGCTTAATAGCGGGGTCCACAGATACGCAGTATTTT. It encodes CASSLIAGSTDTQYF. The full variable domain, rest sourced from reference TRBV7-8 and TRBJ2-3, is GAGVSQSPRYKVAKRGQDVALRCDPISGHVSLFWYQQALGQGPEFLTYFQNEAQLDKSGLPSDRFFAERPEGSVSTLKIQRTQQEDSAVYLCASSLIAGSTDTQYFGPGTRLTVL.